Each of the 22 T cell receptor beta chains below was sequenced from the same sample in a study of cytomegalovirus exposure and HLA in healthy donors. The study ran its PCR with 60 Vbeta and 13 Jbeta primers. The protocol was immunoSEQ multiplex PCR, while the TCRdb copy is restricted to in-frame clones and leaves out a portion. Of 150,000 to 200,000 clones listed, 70% to 85% are singletons. Sequenced: PBMCs. The receptors shown here come from a man aged 50 to 60 in good health and CMV-seropositive.

The rearrangement links TRBV7-8 to TRBJ1-1; 7 nucleotides line up with TRBD1. The germline gives CDR1 SGHVS, CDR2 FQNEAQ. V lost 8 bases and J lost 1; bases outside the gene matches: 13. The CDR3 runs to 16 residues. CDR3 sequence (DNA): TGTGCCAGCCACCGTATTAGGGACAGACCGAACACTGAAGCTTTCTTT. Translated, it gives CASHRIRDRPNTEAFF.

The chain couples TRBV27 to TRBJ2-7; the match to TRBD1 covers 7 bases. The germline V gene encodes CDR1 MNHEY and CDR2 SMNVEV (reference sequence). The CDR3 is 15 amino acids. Unmatched junction bases numbered 8, after V lost 2 bases and J lost 4 bases. CDR3 bases: TGTGCCAGCAGTTTAGTAGGGGGCGTCGGATACGAGCAGTACTTC. Amino acids: CASSLVGGVGYEQYF.

The J gene is TRBJ2-1, the V gene TRBV6-5; D not certain. Germline lookup yields CDR1 MNHEY and CDR2 SVGAGI. V lost 0 bases and J 6 bases, leaving 9 bases between the germline ends. This CDR3 spans 14 amino acids. The CDR3 is CASSYSSPFNEQFF. DNA for the CDR3: TGTGCCAGCAGTTACTCGAGTCCATTCAATGAGCAGTTCTTC.

The chain joins TRBV13 to TRBJ2-7; TRBD1 matches 8 bases. Germline CDR1 PRHDT, CDR2 FYEKMQ (reference sequence). Trimming cost V 5 bases and J 0 bases; bases outside gene matches: 6. This CDR3 contains 15 residues. The CDR3 here is CASSEGQGHSYEQYF. CDR3 sequence (DNA): TGTGCCAGCAGCGAAGGACAGGGACACTCCTACGAGCAGTACTTC.

The rearrangement joins TRBV6-6 to TRBJ1-1; D remains ambiguous. Trimming took off 8 bases at V and 4 bases at J, with 14 bases between the two ends. CDR3 length: 13 amino acids. Germline assignment: CDR1 MNHNY and CDR2 SVGAGI (reference sequence). CDR3 sequence: CASGVRGATEAFF. The CDR3 nucleotides read TGTGCCAGCGGGGTCCGGGGTGCCACTGAAGCTTTCTTT.

The chain combines TRBV2 with TRBJ2-7; D uncertain. This CDR3 contains 12 residues. Germline V CDR1 and CDR2: SNHLY, FYNNEI. V lost 2 bases, J lost 3 bases, and 5 bases lay in between. The CDR3 nucleotides are TGTGCCAGCAGTGAACAGGACTACGAGCAGTACTTC. Amino acids: CASSEQDYEQYF.

This clone was seen a few times. The chain combines TRBV6-5 with TRBJ1-1, with no clear D. V lost 2 bases and J lost 0, with 13 bases in between. CDR3 size: 16 residues. Germline CDR1 and CDR2: MNHEY and SVGAGI. In DNA, the CDR3 is TGTGCCAGCAGTTACCGATCTCCGGGAGTGAACACTGAAGCTTTCTTT. Its protein product is CASSYRSPGVNTEAFF.

The V and J genes are TRBV6-5 and TRBJ1-3; D unclear. Per the germline V gene, CDR1 is MNHEY and CDR2 is SVGAGI. The CDR3 extends over 15 amino acids. The germline V and J ends were trimmed by 5 bases and 0 bases, with 11 bases remaining between them. The CDR3 DNA sequence: TGTGCCAGCAGTGCCAGGTCTCGCTCTGGAAACACCATATATTTT. Its protein is CASSARSRSGNTIYF.

This chain uses TRBV5-6 with TRBJ2-3; possibly TRBD2 for D (5 bases). The CDR3 spans 14 residues. V gave up 7 bases and J gave up 0 bases, with 12 bases separating them. The germline CDR1 and CDR2 sequences are SGHDT and YYEEEE. CDR3 sequence (DNA): TGTGCCAGCTTGGCGGGTCCTAGCACAGATACGCAGTATTTT. It translates to CASLAGPSTDTQYF.

The chain couples TRBV5-1 to TRBJ2-7, with D possibly TRBD1 on 5 matching bases. Between the trimmed V and J ends, which lost 0 bases and 0 bases, there was a span of 7 bases. The CDR3 runs to 14 residues. Germline-derived CDR1 and CDR2 are SGHRS and YFSETQ. CDR3 DNA sequence: TGCGCCAGCAGCTTGGTGACAGACTCCTACGAGCAGTACTTC. Residues: CASSLVTDSYEQYF.

The chain uses TRBV6-5 and TRBJ2-7; 7 bases line up with TRBD1. This CDR3 has 15 residues. The germline V gene encodes CDR1 MNHEY and CDR2 SVGAGI. After removal of 6 bases from V and 2 bases from J, the junction contained 10 bases not matched to a gene. This CDR3 reads CASRRGQATTYEQYF. DNA of the CDR3: TGTGCCAGCAGACGCGGACAGGCGACTACCTACGAGCAGTACTTC.

Concerning this clone: Other DNA sequences from this sample encode an identical CDR3 as well. DNA of the CDR3: TGTGCCAGCAGCCTGAGCTCCTACGAGCAGTACTTC. Its translation is CASSLSSYEQYF. This chain joins TRBV7-2 and TRBJ2-7, with D hard to call. The germline gives CDR1 SGHTA, CDR2 FQGNSA. Trimming cost V 5 bases and J 0 bases, with 5 bases left between them. There are 12 residues in the CDR3.

The table lists this clone with a few counts. CDR3 nucleotide sequence: TGTGCCAGCAGGGGAGGCTACGAGCAGTACTTC. Protein: CASRGGYEQYF. The V gene is TRBV6-5, the J gene TRBJ2-7; a weak D match, TRBD2 (6 bases). V lost 6 bases and J lost 3, with 6 bases in between. CDR1 MNHEY and CDR2 SVGAGI come from the germline V gene. There are 11 residues in the CDR3.

The chain uses TRBV27 and TRBJ2-1, with D perhaps matching TRBD1 (5 bases). The CDR3 totals 15 residues. The germline CDR1 and CDR2 sequences are MNHEY and SMNVEV (reference sequence). The V end lost 5 bases, the J end lost 0 bases, and 11 bases lay between the germline ends. The DNA for the CDR3 is TGTGCCAGCAGTCTTGGGGCGGACTCCTACAATGAGCAGTTCTTC. Protein: CASSLGADSYNEQFF.

This CDR3 reads CASSFHRAITGELFF. In DNA form, the CDR3 reads TGTGCCAGCAGTTTTCACAGGGCGATAACCGGGGAGCTGTTTTTT. The gene calls are TRBV6-1 and TRBJ2-2; maybe TRBD1 (6 bases). Germline V CDR1 and CDR2: MNHNS, SASEGT. V dropped 5 bases and J dropped 5 bases, with 15 bases sitting between them. The CDR3 totals 15 residues.

The rearrangement links TRBV7-9 to TRBJ2-1; 7 bases map to TRBD1. Germline V gene sequence: CDR1 SEHNR, CDR2 FQNEAQ (reference sequence). V gave up 0 bases and J gave up 4 bases; unmatched junction bases: 3. The CDR3 length is 15 residues. DNA for the CDR3: TGTGCCAGCAGCTTAGCCGGGACAGATTACAATGAGCAGTTCTTC. It translates to CASSLAGTDYNEQFF.

The rearrangement joins TRBV4-2 to TRBJ1-2, with 9 bases that match TRBD1. V lost 3 bases, J lost 1 base, and 12 bases stayed unmatched. The CDR3 totals 18 residues. Germline CDR1 reads LGHNA; CDR2 reads YNFKEQ. The chain's CDR3 is CASSQVTGGLVVNYGYTF. The CDR3 bases are TGTGCCAGCAGCCAGGTTACAGGGGGCCTGGTAGTTAACTATGGCTACACCTTC.

The CDR3 loop is CASTRTGGGRSPLHF. CDR3 DNA: TGTGCCAGCACAAGGACAGGCGGCGGTAGGTCACCCCTCCACTTT. The V gene is TRBV6-6, the J gene TRBJ1-6; 7 bases match TRBD1. The CDR3 contains 15 residues. CDR1 and CDR2 from the germline V gene are MNHNY and SVGAGI (reference sequence). Trimming took 7 bases from V and 10 from J; bases not matched to a gene: 13.

The rearrangement links TRBV6-5 to TRBJ2-5; TRBD2 matches 9 bases. CDR1 is MNHEY and CDR2 is SVGAGI in the germline V gene. V lost 5 bases, J lost 6 bases, and 10 bases stayed unmatched. The CDR3 is 15 residues long. For the CDR3, the DNA is TGTGCCAGCAGTCCGCTAGCGGGGAGTCAGAAGACCCAGTACTTC. This encodes CASSPLAGSQKTQYF.

This rearrangement joins TRBV6-5 to TRBJ1-2; TRBD1 matches at 7 bases. Germline V lookup: CDR1 MNHEY, CDR2 SVGAGI. This CDR3 spans 16 amino acids. V shed 2 bases and J 3 bases; nucleotides not matched to a gene: 9. The CDR3, as DNA: TGTGCCAGCAGTTACGCAAACAGGGGAGTCTACTATGGCTACACCTTC. It yields the protein CASSYANRGVYYGYTF.

Here the CDR3 DNA reads TGTGCCAGCAGCGCAGGGGGTCGTTCACCCCTCCACTTT. This encodes CASSAGGRSPLHF. The chain employs TRBV9 and TRBJ1-6, with 7 bases that match TRBD1. Trimming removed 3 bases from V and 9 bases from J; junction bases left unmatched: 3. The CDR3 totals 13 residues. Germline CDR1 SGDLS, CDR2 YYNGEE.

The chain recombines TRBV5-1 with TRBJ2-1, with D possibly TRBD1 on 5 matching bases. CDR1 and CDR2 from the germline V gene are SGHRS and YFSETQ. Trimming stripped 1 base from V and 3 bases from J, with 8 bases between. This CDR3 comprises 14 residues. The DNA for the CDR3 is TGCGCCAGCAGCTTGCATGACAGCTACAATGAGCAGTTCTTC. Residues: CASSLHDSYNEQFF.